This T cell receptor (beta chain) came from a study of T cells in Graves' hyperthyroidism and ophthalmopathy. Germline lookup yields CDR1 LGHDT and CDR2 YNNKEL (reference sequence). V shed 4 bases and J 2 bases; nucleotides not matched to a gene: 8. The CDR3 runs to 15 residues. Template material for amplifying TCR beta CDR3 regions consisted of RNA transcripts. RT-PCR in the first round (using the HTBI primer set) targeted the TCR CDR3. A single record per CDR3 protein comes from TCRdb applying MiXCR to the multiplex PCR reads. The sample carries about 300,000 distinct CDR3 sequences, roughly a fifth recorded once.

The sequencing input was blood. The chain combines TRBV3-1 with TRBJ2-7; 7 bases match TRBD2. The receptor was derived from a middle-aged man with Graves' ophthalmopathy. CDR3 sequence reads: CASSPLGLAAYEQYF. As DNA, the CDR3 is TGTGCCAGCAGCCCCCTGGGCCTAGCGGCCTACGAGCAGTACTTC.